The sequence of this T cell receptor beta chain was determined in a study of T cell changes during pregnancy in multiple sclerosis. Between the trimmed V and J ends, which lost 4 bases and 3 bases, there was a span of 12 bases. Germline V gene sequence: CDR1 GTSNPN, CDR2 SVGIG (reference sequence). The CDR3 sequence is 13 residues long. The protocol was immunoSEQ multiplex PCR, while the TCRdb copy is restricted to in-frame clones and leaves out a portion. In the table there are 90,000 to 95,000 clones, just under 95% of which are singletons. The chain joins TRBV30 to TRBJ1-1; tentative D call: TRBD1 (5 bases). This material consisted of peripheral blood, taken in the first trimester of pregnancy. This TCR was sampled from a female donor with multiple sclerosis, enrolled in a pregnancy study. The CDR3 bases are TGTGCCTGGACACGGGGGGGGGACACTGAAGCTTTCTTT. Its protein is CAWTRGGDTEAFF.